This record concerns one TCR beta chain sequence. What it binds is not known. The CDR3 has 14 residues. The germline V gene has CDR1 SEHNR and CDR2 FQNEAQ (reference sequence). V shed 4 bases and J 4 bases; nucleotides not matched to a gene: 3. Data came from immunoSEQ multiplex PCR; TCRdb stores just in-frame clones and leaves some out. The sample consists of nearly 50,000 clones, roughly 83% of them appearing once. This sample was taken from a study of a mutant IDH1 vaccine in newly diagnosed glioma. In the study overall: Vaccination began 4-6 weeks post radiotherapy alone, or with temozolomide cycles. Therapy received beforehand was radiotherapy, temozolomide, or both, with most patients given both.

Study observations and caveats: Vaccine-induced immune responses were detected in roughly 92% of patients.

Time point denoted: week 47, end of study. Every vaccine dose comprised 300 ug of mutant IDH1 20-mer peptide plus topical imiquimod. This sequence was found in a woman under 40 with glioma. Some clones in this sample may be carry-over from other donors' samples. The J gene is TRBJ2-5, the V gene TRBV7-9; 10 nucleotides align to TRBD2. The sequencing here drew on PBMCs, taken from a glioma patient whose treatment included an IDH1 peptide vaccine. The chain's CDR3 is CASSSSGSGETQYF. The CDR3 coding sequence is TGTGCCAGCAGCTCTAGCGGGAGCGGAGAGACCCAGTACTTC.